A single sample is the source of the 22 T cell receptor beta chains below, sequenced in a study of shared clonotypes between healthy human individuals. Assay: immunoSEQ multiplex PCR; the TCRdb copy retains only in-frame clones and omits some. In the table there are about 960,000 clones, about 80% of which are singletons. The sequenced material came from memory CD4+ T cells sorted from blood. This sample's subset: CD45RA-negative fraction. These receptors all come from a man between 18 and 35 years old in good health.

J is TRBJ1-1 and V is TRBV7-9, with D unresolved. The CDR3 runs 13 residues. Between the trimmed V and J ends, which lost 1 base and 8 bases, there was a span of 11 bases. Germline V gives CDR1 SEHNR, CDR2 FQNEAQ (reference sequence). The CDR3 reads CASSLEVISEAFF. The CDR3 DNA reads as TGTGCCAGCAGCTTAGAGGTAATCTCGGAAGCTTTCTTT.

This clone was seen only once. The genes are TRBV19 and TRBJ2-7, with 7 bases that match TRBD1. In germline, CDR1 is LNHDA, CDR2 SQIVND (reference sequence). Unmatched junction bases numbered 6, after V lost 4 bases and J lost 0 bases. The CDR3 is 15 residues long. Here the CDR3 DNA reads TGTGCCAGTAGTACGGGACAGTCGAGCTCCTACGAGCAGTACTTC. The encoded protein is CASSTGQSSSYEQYF. Full variable domain (missing parts from reference TRBV19 and TRBJ2-7): DGGITQSPKYLFRKEGQNVTLSCEQNLNHDAMYWYRQDPGQGLRLIYYSQIVNDFQKGDIAEGYSVSREKKESFPLTVTSAQKNPTAFYLCASSTGQSSSYEQYFGPGTRLTVT.

The chain carries TRBV30 and TRBJ2-7; D is uncertain. There are 12 residues in the CDR3. V lost 0 bases to trimming and J lost 9 bases, with 12 bases between them. Per the germline V gene, CDR1 is GTSNPN and CDR2 is SVGIG (reference sequence). CDR3 sequence reads: CAWSVRMDVQYF. The CDR3 DNA follows: TGTGCCTGGAGTGTGCGAATGGACGTGCAGTACTTC.

This clone came up a few times. The chain employs TRBV6-6 and TRBJ2-7; 10 bases agree with TRBD2. V gave up 5 bases and J gave up 6 bases; unmatched junction bases: 7. The germline CDR1 and CDR2 sequences are MNHNY and SVGAGI (reference sequence). This CDR3 comprises 14 residues. The CDR3 region is CASSSASGSSEQYF. The CDR3 DNA follows: TGTGCCAGCAGTAGCGCTAGCGGGAGTAGCGAGCAGTACTTC.

This chain connects TRBV18 to TRBJ1-2; D may be TRBD1 (5 bases). There are 14 residues in the CDR3. V lost 1 base to trimming and J lost 7 bases, with 13 bases between them. CDR1 and CDR2 from the germline V gene are KGHSH and LQKENI. CDR3 sequence (DNA): TGTGCCAGCTCACCACAAGGCCAGGGCCCTGGCTACACCTTC. This translates into CASSPQGQGPGYTF.

The chain uses TRBV29-1 and TRBJ2-7, with D possibly being TRBD1 (6 bases). Germline values: CDR1 SQVTM, CDR2 ANQGSEA. There are 16 residues in the CDR3. Between the trimmed V and J ends, which lost 3 bases and 7 bases, there was a span of 25 bases. The CDR3, as DNA: TGCAGCGTTGATTTGGGTTTCGGCAGGGGCTCAAAAGAGCAGTACTTC. Protein sequence: CSVDLGFGRGSKEQYF.

V gene TRBV11-2 combines with J gene TRBJ1-5; D not certain. The V gene lost 2 bases and the J gene lost 5 bases, with 7 bases spanning the gap. The CDR3 is made up of 13 amino acids. The germline gives CDR1 SGHAT, CDR2 FQNNGV. The CDR3 loop is CASSLREDQPQHF. CDR3 coding DNA: TGTGCCAGCAGCTTACGGGAGGATCAGCCCCAGCATTTT.

The CDR3 DNA reads as TGTGCCAGCTCAGCCGCCCGCGGGGACGGTGGCTACACCTTC. Its protein product is CASSAARGDGGYTF. The chain combines TRBV18 with TRBJ1-2; TRBD1 might be the D (5 bases). The CDR3 sequence is 14 residues long. Germline V gene lookup returns CDR1 KGHSH and CDR2 LQKENI. V lost 5 bases to trimming and J lost 7 bases, with 17 bases between them.

This chain connects TRBV6-5 to TRBJ2-3; D may correspond to TRBD1 or TRBD2 (5 bases each). Between the trimmed V and J ends, which lost 6 bases and 5 bases, there was a span of 12 bases. This CDR3 has 13 residues. Germline loops: CDR1 MNHEY, CDR2 SVGAGI. The CDR3 DNA reads as TGTGCCAGCAGGAGGACTCAGGGAGATACGCAGTATTTT. Residues: CASRRTQGDTQYF.

On this clone itself: Other DNA sequences in the same sample also yield this CDR3. V gene TRBV5-1 combines with J gene TRBJ2-3; TRBD1 matches at 7 bases. In germline, CDR1 is SGHRS, CDR2 YFSETQ. This CDR3 contains 14 residues. J gave up 3 bases and V 0 bases, and 1 base lay outside the gene matches. The CDR3 here is CASSLEGATDTQYF. The CDR3, as DNA: TGCGCCAGCAGCTTGGAGGGGGCAACAGATACGCAGTATTTT.

This clone was observed a handful of times. This chain links TRBV21-1 with TRBJ2-2. TRBV21-1 is listed as a pseudogene. The CDR3 totals 14 residues. CDR3 sequence reads: CASSKAGKSGELFF. The CDR3 bases are TGTGCCAGCAGCAAAGCAGGGAAGAGCGGGGAGCTGTTTTTT.

This chain connects TRBV5-4 to TRBJ1-1; no clear D gene. This CDR3 region has 15 residues. Trimming pared 2 bases from V and 1 base from J, leaving 12 bases between. Germline lookup yields CDR1 SGHNT and CDR2 YYREEE (reference sequence). CDR3 sequence reads: CASSFLARTNTEAFF. The DNA of the CDR3 is TGTGCCAGCAGCTTCCTGGCCAGGACGAACACTGAAGCTTTCTTT.

This clone was observed a handful of times. The chain has TRBV7-9 and TRBJ2-7; 13 positions match TRBD2. V trimming: 5 bases; J trimming: 8 bases; junction bases outside the gene matches: 15. In germline, CDR1 is SEHNR, CDR2 FQNEAQ (reference sequence). The CDR3 spans 17 residues. The DNA of the CDR3 is TGTGCCAGCAGCCCCAGGACTAGCGGGGGCTCGCCTACGCAGCAGTACTTC. Amino acid sequence: CASSPRTSGGSPTQQYF.

CDR3 region: CASSASGGPYQPQHF. In DNA form, the CDR3 reads TGTGCCAGCAGCGCCTCGGGGGGCCCCTATCAGCCCCAGCATTTT. The V and J genes are TRBV9 and TRBJ1-5; D may be TRBD1 (6 bases). Germline V CDR1 and CDR2: SGDLS, YYNGEE. The CDR3 length is 15 residues. V was clipped by 3 bases and J by 5 bases, with 15 bases between them.

V gene TRBV19 combines with J gene TRBJ2-7; TRBD2 agrees at 7 bases. This CDR3 comprises 14 residues. Germline loops: CDR1 LNHDA, CDR2 SQIVND (reference sequence). V shed 2 bases, J shed 5 bases, and the junction held 6 bases outside the gene matches. The CDR3 sequence is CASSITGGTNEQYF. The CDR3 region has the DNA TGTGCCAGTAGTATAACGGGGGGAACTAACGAGCAGTACTTC.

The genes are TRBV9 and TRBJ1-1; D is possibly TRBD1 (6 bases). The germline V gene has CDR1 SGDLS and CDR2 YYNGEE. The CDR3 contains 15 residues. Trimming removed 0 bases from V and 7 bases from J, with 16 bases in between. CDR3 nucleotides: TGTGCCAGCAGCGTAGTAGAGGGGAGGGGGTTTGAAGCTTTCTTT. Amino acids: CASSVVEGRGFEAFF.

This chain uses TRBV7-2 with TRBJ2-6, with D unclear. Germline CDR1 is SGHTA and CDR2 is FQGNSA. V lost 1 base and J 2 bases, leaving 6 bases between the germline ends. This CDR3 is 15 amino acids long. CDR3 bases: TGTGCCAGCAGCTTAGAGTCGACTGGGGCCAACGTCCTGACTTTC. Amino acids: CASSLESTGANVLTF.

This clone was picked up a small number of times. The chain couples TRBV7-8 to TRBJ1-1, with TRBD1 as a possible D gene (6 bases). V was clipped by 3 bases and J by 0 bases, with 17 bases between them. The germline V gene encodes CDR1 SGHVS and CDR2 FQNEAQ. The CDR3 covers 17 residues. CDR3 sequence (DNA): TGTGCCAGCAGCTTTGGGCCGAGGGGGTTCGTGAACACTGAAGCTTTCTTT. Translating it yields CASSFGPRGFVNTEAFF.

The chain is built from TRBV5-6 and TRBJ1-4; no definite D call. V was trimmed by 0 bases and J by 4 bases, leaving 4 bases between them. This CDR3 region has 13 residues. CDR1 is SGHDT and CDR2 is YYEEEE in the germline V gene. CDR3 residues: CASSLVDNEKLFF. Here the CDR3 DNA reads TGTGCCAGCAGCTTGGTCGATAATGAAAAACTGTTTTTT. The full variable domain, rest sourced from reference TRBV5-6 and TRBJ1-4, is DAGVTQSPTHLIKTRGQQVTLRCSPKSGHDTVSWYQQALGQGPQFIFQYYEEEERQRGNFPDRFSGHQFPNYSSELNVNALLLGDSALYLCASSLVDNEKLFFGSGTQLSVL.

This chain joins TRBV7-2 and TRBJ1-1, with TRBD1 matching 8 bases. J lost 1 base, V lost 3 bases, and 10 bases had no gene match. Germline V gene data show CDR1 as SGHTA and CDR2 as FQGNSA. This CDR3 comprises 17 residues. CDR3 sequence reads: CASSFRPGGKGNTEAFF. CDR3 nucleotides: TGTGCCAGCAGCTTCAGGCCAGGGGGCAAGGGGAACACTGAAGCTTTCTTT.

The chain employs TRBV13 and TRBJ2-7; perhaps TRBD2 as D (6 bases). Germline V gene lookup returns CDR1 PRHDT and CDR2 FYEKMQ (reference sequence). The ends were cut back, 5 bases at V and 6 bases at J, with 23 bases in the middle. The CDR3 runs 16 residues. The CDR3 bases are TGTGCCAGCAGCCACGGCGGGGCGGGACCCGTTCGCGAGCAGTACTTC. Amino acid sequence: CASSHGGAGPVREQYF.

This rearrangement joins TRBV28 to TRBJ2-7; D might be TRBD2 (6 bases). Germline CDR1 MDHEN, CDR2 SYDVKM. V lost 6 bases and J lost 3, with 18 bases in between. This CDR3 contains 15 residues. CDR3 DNA: TGTGCCAGCAGGATTTCCCGGGGGATGTTCTACGAGCAGTACTTC. Its protein product is CASRISRGMFYEQYF.